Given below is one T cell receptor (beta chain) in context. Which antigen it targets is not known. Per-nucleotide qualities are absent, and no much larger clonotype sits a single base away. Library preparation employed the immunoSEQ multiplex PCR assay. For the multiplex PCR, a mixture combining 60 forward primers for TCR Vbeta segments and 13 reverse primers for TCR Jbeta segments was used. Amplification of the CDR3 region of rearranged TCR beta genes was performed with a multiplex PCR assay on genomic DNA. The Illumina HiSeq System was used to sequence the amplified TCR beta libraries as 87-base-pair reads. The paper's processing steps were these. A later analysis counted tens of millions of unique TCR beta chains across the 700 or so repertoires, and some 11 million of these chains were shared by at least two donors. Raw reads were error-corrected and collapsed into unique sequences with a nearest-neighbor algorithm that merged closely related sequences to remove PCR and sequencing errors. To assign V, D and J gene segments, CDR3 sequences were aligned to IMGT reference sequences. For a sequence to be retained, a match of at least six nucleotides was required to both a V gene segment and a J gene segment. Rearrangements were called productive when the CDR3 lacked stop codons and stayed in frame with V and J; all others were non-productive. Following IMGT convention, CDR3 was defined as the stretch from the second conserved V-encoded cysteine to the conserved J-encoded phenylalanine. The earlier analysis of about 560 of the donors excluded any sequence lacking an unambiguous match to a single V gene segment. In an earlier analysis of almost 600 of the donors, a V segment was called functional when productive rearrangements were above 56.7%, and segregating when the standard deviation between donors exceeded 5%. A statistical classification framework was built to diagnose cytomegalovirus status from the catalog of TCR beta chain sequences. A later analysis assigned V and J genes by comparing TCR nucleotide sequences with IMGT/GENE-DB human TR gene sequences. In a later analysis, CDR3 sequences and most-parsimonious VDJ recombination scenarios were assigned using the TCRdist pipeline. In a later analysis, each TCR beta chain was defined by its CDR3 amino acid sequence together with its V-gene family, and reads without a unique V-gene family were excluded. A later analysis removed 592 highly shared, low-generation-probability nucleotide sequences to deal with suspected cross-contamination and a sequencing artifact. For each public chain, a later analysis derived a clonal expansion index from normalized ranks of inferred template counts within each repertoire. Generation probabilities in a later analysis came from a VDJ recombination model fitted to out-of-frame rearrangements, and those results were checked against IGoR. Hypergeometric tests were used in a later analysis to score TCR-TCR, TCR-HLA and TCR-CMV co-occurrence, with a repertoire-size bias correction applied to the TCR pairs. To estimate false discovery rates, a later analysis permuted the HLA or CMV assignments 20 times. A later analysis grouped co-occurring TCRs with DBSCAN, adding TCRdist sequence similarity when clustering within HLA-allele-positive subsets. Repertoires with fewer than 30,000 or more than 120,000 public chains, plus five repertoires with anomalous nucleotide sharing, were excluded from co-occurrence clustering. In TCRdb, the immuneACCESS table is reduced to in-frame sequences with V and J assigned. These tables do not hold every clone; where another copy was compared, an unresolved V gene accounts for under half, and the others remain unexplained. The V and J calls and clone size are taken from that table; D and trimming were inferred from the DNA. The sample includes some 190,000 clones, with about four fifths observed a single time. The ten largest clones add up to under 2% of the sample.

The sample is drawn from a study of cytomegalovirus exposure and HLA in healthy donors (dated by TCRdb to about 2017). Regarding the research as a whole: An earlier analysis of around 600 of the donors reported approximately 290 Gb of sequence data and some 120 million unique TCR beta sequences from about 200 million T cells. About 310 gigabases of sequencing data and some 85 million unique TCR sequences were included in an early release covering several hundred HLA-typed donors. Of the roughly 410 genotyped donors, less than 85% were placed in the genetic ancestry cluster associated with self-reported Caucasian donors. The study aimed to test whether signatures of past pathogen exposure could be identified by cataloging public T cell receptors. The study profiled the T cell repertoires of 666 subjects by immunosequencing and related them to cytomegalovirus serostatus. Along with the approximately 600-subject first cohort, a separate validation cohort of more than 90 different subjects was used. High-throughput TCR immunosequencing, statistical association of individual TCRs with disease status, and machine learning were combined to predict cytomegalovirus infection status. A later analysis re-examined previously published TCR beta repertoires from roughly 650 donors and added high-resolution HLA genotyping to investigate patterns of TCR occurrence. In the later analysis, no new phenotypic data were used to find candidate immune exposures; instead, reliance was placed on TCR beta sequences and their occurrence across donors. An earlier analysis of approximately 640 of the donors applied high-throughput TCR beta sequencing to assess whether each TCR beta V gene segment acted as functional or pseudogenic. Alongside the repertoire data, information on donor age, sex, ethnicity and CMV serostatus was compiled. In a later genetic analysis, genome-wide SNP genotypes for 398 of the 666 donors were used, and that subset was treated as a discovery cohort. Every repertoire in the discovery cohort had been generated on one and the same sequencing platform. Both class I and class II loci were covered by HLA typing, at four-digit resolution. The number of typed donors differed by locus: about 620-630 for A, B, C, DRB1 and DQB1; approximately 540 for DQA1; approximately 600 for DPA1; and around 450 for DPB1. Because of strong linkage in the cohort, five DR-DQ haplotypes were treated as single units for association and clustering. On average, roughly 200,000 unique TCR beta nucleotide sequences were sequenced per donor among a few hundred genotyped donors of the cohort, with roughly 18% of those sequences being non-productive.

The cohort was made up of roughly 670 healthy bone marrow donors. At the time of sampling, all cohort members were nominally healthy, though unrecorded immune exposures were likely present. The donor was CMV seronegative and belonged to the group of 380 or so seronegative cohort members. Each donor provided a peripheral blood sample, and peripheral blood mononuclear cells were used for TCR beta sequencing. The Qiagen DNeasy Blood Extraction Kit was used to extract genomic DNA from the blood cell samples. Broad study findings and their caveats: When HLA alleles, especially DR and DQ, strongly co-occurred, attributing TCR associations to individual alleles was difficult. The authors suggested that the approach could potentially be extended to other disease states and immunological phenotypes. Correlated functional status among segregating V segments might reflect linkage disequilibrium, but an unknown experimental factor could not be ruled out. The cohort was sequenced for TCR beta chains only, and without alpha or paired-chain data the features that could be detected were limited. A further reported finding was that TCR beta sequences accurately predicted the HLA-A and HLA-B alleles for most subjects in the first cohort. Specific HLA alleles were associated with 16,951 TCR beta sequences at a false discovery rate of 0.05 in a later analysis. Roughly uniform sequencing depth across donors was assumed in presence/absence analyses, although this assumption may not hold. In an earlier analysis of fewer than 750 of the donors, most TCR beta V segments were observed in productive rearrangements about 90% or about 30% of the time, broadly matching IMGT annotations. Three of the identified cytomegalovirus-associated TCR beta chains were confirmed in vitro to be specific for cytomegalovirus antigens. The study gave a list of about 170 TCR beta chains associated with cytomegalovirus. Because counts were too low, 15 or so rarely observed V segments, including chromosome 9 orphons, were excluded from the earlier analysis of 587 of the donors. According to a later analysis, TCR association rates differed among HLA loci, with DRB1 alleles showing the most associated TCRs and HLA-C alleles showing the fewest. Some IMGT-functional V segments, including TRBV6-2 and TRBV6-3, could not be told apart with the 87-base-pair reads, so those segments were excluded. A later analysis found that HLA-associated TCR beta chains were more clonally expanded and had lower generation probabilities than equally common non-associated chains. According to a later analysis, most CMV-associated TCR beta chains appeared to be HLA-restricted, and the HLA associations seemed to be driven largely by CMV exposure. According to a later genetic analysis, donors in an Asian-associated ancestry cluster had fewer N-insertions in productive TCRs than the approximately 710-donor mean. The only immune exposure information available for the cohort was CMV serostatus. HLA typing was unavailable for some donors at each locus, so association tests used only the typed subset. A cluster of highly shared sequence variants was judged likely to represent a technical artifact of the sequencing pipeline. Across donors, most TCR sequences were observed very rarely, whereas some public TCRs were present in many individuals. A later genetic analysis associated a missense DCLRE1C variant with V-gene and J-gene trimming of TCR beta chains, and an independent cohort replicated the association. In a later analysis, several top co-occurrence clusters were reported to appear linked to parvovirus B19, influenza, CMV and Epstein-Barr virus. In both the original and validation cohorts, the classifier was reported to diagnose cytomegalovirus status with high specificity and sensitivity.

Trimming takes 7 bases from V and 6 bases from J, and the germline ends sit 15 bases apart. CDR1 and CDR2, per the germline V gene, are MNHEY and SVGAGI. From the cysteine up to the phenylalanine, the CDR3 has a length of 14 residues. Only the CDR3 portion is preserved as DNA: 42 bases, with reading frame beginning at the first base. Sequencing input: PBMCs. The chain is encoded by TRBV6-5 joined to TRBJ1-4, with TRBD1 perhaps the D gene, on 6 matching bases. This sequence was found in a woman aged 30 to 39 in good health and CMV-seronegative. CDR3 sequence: CASKMTGLYEKLFF. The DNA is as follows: TGTGCCAGCAAAATGACAGGATTGTATGAAAAACTGTTTTTT.